This TCR beta chain was documented in a study of shared clonotypes between healthy human individuals. CDR3 length equals 14 residues. CDR1 and CDR2 from the germline V gene are MNHEY and SVGAGI. V was pared by 3 bases and J by 0 bases, with 6 bases between. The data were produced by immunoSEQ multiplex PCR, yet TCRdb's version contains in-frame clones alone and is incomplete. The table has a few million clones, approximately 93% seen once. The rearrangement joins TRBV6-5 to TRBJ2-1; no definite D call. The sample taken for sequencing was naive CD4+ T cells from PBMCs. As for subset: CD45RA+ positively selected. The clonotype originates from a man aged 18 to 30 in good health. Some clones in this sample may be carry-over from other donors' samples. Here the CDR3 reads CASSYQFSYNEQFF. CDR3 nucleotides: TGTGCCAGCAGTTATCAGTTCTCCTACAATGAGCAGTTCTTC.